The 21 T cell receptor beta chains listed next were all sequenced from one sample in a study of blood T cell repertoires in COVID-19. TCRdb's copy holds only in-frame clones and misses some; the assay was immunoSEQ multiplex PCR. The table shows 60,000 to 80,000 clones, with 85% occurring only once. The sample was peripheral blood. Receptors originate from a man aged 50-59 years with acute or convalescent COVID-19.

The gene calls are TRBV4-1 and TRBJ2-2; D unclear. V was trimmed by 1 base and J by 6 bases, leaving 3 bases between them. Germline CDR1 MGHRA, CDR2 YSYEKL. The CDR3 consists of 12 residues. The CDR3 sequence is CASSQAAGELFF. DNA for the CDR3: TGCGCCAGCAGCCAAGCCGCCGGGGAGCTGTTTTTT.

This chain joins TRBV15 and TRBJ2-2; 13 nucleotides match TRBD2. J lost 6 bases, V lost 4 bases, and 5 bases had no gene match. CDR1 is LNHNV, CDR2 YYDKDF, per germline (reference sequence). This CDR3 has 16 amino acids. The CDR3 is CATSNPGLAGPGELFF. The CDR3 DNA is TGTGCCACCAGCAACCCGGGACTAGCGGGGCCCGGGGAGCTGTTTTTT.

The CDR3 spells CASSLSWPTRGAFF. The CDR3 DNA reads as TGCGCCAGCAGCTTGTCCTGGCCTACAAGGGGAGCTTTCTTT. The J gene is TRBJ1-1, the V gene TRBV5-1; D may be TRBD1 (5 bases). Germline V gene lookup returns CDR1 SGHRS and CDR2 YFSETQ. V lost 1 base and J lost 10, with 17 bases in between. The CDR3 extends over 14 amino acids.

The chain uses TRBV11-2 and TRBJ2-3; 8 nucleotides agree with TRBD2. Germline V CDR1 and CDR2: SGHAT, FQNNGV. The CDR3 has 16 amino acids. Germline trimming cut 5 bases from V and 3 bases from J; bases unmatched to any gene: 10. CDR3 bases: TGTGCCAGCAGCAGAGTTGGCGGGGGGCAGACAGATACGCAGTATTTT. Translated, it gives CASSRVGGGQTDTQYF.

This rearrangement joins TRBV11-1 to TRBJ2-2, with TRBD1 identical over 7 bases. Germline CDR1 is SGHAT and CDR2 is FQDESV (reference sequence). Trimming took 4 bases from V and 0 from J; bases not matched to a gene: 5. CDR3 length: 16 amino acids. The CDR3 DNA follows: TGTGCCAGCAGCTCCGGGACAGTCGCGAACACCGGGGAGCTGTTTTTT. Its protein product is CASSSGTVANTGELFF. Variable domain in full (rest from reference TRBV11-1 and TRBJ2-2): EAEVAQSPRYKITEKSQAVAFWCDPISGHATLYWYRQILGQGPELLVQFQDESVVDDSQLPKDRFSAERLKGVDSTLKIQPAELGDSAMYLCASSSGTVANTGELFFGEGSRLTVL.

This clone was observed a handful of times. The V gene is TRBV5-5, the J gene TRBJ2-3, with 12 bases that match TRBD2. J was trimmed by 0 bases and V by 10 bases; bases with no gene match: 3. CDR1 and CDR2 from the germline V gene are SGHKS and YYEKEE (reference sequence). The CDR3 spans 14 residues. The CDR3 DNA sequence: TGTGCCTCCACTAGCGGGGGGAGCACAGATACGCAGTATTTT. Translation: CASTSGGSTDTQYF.

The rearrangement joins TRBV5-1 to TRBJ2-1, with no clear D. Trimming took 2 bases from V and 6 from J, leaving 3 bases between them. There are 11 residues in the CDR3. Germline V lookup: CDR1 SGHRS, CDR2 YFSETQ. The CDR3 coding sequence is TGCGCCAGCAGCTTCCTCAATGAGCAGTTCTTC. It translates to CASSFLNEQFF. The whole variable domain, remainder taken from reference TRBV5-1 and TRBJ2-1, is KAGVTQTPRYLIKTRGQQVTLSCSPISGHRSVSWYQQTPGQGLQFLFEYFSETQRNKGNFPGRFSGRQFSNSRSEMNVSTLELGDSALYLCASSFLNEQFFGPGTRLTVL.

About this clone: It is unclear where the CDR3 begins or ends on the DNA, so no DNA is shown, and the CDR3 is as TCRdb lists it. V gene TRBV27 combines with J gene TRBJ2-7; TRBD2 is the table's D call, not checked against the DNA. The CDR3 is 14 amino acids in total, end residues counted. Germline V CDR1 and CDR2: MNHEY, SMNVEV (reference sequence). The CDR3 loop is CASSFGAGSYEQYF.

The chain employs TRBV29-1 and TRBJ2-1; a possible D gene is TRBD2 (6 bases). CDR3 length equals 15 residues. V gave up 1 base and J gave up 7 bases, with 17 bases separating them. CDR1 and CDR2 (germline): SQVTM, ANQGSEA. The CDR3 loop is CSVEVLAGTGNEQFF. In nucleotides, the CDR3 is TGCAGCGTTGAAGTTCTGGCGGGGACTGGGAATGAGCAGTTCTTC.

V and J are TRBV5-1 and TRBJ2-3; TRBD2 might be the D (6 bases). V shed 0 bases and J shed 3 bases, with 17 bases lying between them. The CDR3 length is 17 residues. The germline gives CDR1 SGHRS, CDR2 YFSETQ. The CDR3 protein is CASSLAVTGELTDTQYF. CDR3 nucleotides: TGCGCCAGCAGCTTGGCCGTAACGGGGGAGTTAACAGATACGCAGTATTTT.

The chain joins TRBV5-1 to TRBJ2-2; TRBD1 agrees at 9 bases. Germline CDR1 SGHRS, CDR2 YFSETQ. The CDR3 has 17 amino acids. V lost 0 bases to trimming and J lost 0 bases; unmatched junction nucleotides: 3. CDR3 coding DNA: TGCGCCAGCAGCTTGGCCCGGGACAGGGCGAACACCGGGGAGCTGTTTTTT. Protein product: CASSLARDRANTGELFF. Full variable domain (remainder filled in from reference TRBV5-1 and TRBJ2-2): KAGVTQTPRYLIKTRGQQVTLSCSPISGHRSVSWYQQTPGQGLQFLFEYFSETQRNKGNFPGRFSGRQFSNSRSEMNVSTLELGDSALYLCASSLARDRANTGELFFGEGSRLTVL.

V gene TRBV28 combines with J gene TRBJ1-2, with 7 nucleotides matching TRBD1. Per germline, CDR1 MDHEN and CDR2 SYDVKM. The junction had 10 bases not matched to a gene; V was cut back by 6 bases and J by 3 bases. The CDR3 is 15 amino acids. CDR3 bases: TGTGCCAGCAGAACAACCAGGGGGGATGACTATGGCTACACCTTC. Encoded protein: CASRTTRGDDYGYTF.

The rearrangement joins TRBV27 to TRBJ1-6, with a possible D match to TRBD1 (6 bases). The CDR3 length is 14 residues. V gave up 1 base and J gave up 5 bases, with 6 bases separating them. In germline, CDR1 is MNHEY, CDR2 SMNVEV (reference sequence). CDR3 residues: CASSLYRDNSPLHF. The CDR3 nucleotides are TGTGCCAGCAGTTTATACAGGGATAATTCACCCCTCCACTTT.

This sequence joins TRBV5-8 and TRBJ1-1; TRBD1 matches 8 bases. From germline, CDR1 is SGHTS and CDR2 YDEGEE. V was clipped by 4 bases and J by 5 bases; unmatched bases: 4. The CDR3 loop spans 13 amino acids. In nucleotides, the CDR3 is TGTGCCAGCAGCCCTCGGACAGGGACTGAAGCTTTCTTT. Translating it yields CASSPRTGTEAFF.

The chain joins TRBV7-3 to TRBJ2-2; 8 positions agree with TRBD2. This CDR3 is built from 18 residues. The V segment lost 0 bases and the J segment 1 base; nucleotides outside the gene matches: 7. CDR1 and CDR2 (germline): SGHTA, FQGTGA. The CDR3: CASSLTLERGMNTGELFF. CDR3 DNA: TGTGCCAGCAGCTTAACTCTTGAGCGGGGGATGAACACCGGGGAGCTGTTTTTT.

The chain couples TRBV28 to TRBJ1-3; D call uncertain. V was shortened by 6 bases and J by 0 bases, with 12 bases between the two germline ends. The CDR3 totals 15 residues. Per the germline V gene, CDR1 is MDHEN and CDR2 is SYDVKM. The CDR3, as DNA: TGTGCCAGCAGCCCTCACAGCCTCTCTGGAAACACCATATATTTT. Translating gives CASSPHSLSGNTIYF. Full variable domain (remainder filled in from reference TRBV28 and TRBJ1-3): DVKVTQSSRYLVKRTGEKVFLECVQDMDHENMFWYRQDPGLGLRLIYFSYDVKMKEKGDIPEGYSVSREKKERFSLILESASTNQTSMYLCASSPHSLSGNTIYFGEGSWLTVV.

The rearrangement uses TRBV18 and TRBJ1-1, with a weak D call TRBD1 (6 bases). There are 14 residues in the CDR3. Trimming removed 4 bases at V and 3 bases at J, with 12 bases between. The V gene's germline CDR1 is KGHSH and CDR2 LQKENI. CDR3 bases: TGTGCCAGCTCACTTCAGGACAGATACACTGAAGCTTTCTTT. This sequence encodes CASSLQDRYTEAFF.

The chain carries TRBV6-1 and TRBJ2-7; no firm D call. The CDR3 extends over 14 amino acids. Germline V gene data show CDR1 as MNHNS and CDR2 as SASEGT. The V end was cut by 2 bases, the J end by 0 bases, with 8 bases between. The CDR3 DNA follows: TGTGCCAGCAGTGAAATGTTCAGCTCCTACGAGCAGTACTTC. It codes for CASSEMFSSYEQYF.

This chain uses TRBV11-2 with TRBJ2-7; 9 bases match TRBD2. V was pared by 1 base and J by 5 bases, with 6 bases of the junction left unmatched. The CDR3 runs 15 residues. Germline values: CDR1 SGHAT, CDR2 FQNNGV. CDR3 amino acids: CASSLVGLAFNEQYF. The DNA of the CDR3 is TGTGCCAGCAGCTTAGTAGGACTAGCGTTTAACGAGCAGTACTTC.

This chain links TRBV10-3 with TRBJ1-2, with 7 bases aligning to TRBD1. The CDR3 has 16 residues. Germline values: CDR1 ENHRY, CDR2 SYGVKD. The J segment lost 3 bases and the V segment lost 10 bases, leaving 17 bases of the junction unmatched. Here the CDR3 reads CATKPRPGTADYGYTF. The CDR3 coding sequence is TGTGCCACCAAGCCGAGACCCGGGACAGCGGACTATGGCTACACCTTC.

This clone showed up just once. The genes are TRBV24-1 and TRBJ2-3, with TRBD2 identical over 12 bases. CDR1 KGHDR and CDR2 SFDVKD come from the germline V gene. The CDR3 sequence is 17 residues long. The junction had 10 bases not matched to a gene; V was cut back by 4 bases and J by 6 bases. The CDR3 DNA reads TGTGCCACCAGTGACCCCGGACTAGCGGGGCTGCGGGATACGCAGTATTTT. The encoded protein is CATSDPGLAGLRDTQYF.